This T cell receptor (beta chain) was identified in a study of cytomegalovirus exposure and HLA in healthy donors. As for the study in general: A subsequent analysis stated that the 120 or so validation repertoires were run on the same platform as the approximately 700 first-cohort repertoires.

Libraries were prepared by immunoSEQ multiplex PCR; TCRdb keeps only in-frame clonotypes and omits some of them. This table has fewer than 85,000 clones, approximately 96% appearing once. Study outcomes and limitations: The dataset shows that most TCR sequences were rare, while some public TCRs occurred in many donors.

Regarding this clone: Its antigen is unidentified.

The germline V gene encodes CDR1 PRHDT and CDR2 FYEKMQ (reference sequence). There are 13 residues in the CDR3. V shed 5 bases and J shed 3 bases, with 10 bases lying between them. While the first cohort had about 610 subjects, the donors belonged to the separate validation cohort of 120 subjects. Sequences were obtained from PBMCs. The chain recombines TRBV13 with TRBJ1-1; D uncertain. This TCR was recovered from a young woman in good health and CMV-seronegative. The CDR3 DNA is TGTGCCAGCAGCCCCACGTTAGACACTGAAGCTTTCTTT. Its translation is CASSPTLDTEAFF.